What follows are 26 T cell receptor beta chains derived from one specimen sequenced in a study of identical twins. TCRdb called the 5' RACE reads again in MiXCR, with one record for every CDR3 protein. The table has roughly 750,000 distinct CDR3 sequences, 21% seen once. These records were also assigned to another study, of T cells expressing NK-cell markers.

Sequencing input: PBMCs. These receptors came from a woman aged 18-35 years in good health.

The chain links TRBV6-5 to TRBJ2-7, with D perhaps being TRBD1 or TRBD2 (5 bases each). Trimming took 2 bases from V and 5 from J, leaving 13 bases between them. Germline V gene lookup returns CDR1 MNHEY and CDR2 SVGAGI. This CDR3 contains 14 residues. CDR3 protein: CASSYSAGTHEQYF. The CDR3 coding sequence is TGTGCCAGCAGTTACAGTGCAGGGACCCACGAGCAGTACTTC.

This clonotype was seen ten or more times. This chain joins TRBV12-3 or TRBV12-4 and TRBJ2-3, with a possible D match to TRBD1 (6 bases). V shed 3 bases and J shed 7 bases, with 17 bases lying between them. CDR3 length: 15 residues. CDR3 amino acids: CASSFPTGVTYTQYF. Here the CDR3 DNA reads TGTGCCAGCAGTTTCCCGACAGGTGTCACGTATACGCAGTATTTT.

The V call is TRBV4-2, the J call TRBJ1-5; D not resolved. This CDR3 spans 15 amino acids. From germline, CDR1 is LGHNA and CDR2 YNFKEQ. V lost 0 bases and J 3 bases, leaving 9 bases between the germline ends. Here the CDR3 DNA reads TGTGCCAGCAGCCAAGATTGGCAGTACAATCAGCCCCAGCATTTT. This gives the protein CASSQDWQYNQPQHF.

The chain is built from TRBV5-1 and TRBJ2-1; D not resolved. Germline lookup yields CDR1 SGHRS and CDR2 YFSETQ. The CDR3 covers 15 residues. Trimming removed 4 bases at V and 8 bases at J, with 19 bases between. This CDR3 reads CASSRTAPPQDEQFF. CDR3 bases: TGCGCCAGCAGCCGAACTGCTCCCCCGCAGGATGAGCAGTTCTTC.

Many counts were recorded for this clonotype. The J gene is TRBJ2-1, the V gene TRBV7-2; D gene ambiguous. The CDR3 spans 11 residues. Trimming shortened V by 5 bases and J by 6 bases, and 5 bases separated the two germline ends. Per germline, CDR1 SGHTA and CDR2 FQGNSA. CDR3 in DNA: TGTGCCAGCAGCGTCCTCAATGAGCAGTTCTTC. This encodes CASSVLNEQFF.

This clonotype was seen a few times. The J gene is TRBJ2-3, the V gene TRBV29-1; the match to TRBD2 covers 8 bases. Germline loops: CDR1 SQVTM, CDR2 ANQGSEA. The CDR3 is 15 amino acids. Trimming cost V 8 bases and J 1 base; bases outside gene matches: 11. The CDR3 reads CSLRGGGWGTDTQYF. DNA of the CDR3: TGCAGCCTCCGGGGGGGGGGATGGGGCACAGATACGCAGTATTTT.

The chain combines TRBV14 with TRBJ2-7; D unresolved. The CDR3 consists of 13 residues. The germline V gene encodes CDR1 SGHDN and CDR2 FVKESK. Trimming stripped 4 bases from V and 4 bases from J, with 11 bases between. CDR3 sequence: CASSLRILYEQYF. DNA for the CDR3: TGTGCCAGCAGCCTCAGGATTCTTTACGAGCAGTACTTC. Filled out from reference TRBV14 and TRBJ2-7, the complete variable domain reads EAGVTQFPSHSVIEKGQTVTLRCDPISGHDNLYWYRRVMGKEIKFLLHFVKESKQDESGMPNNRFLAERTGGTYSTLKVQPAELEDSGVYFCASSLRILYEQYFGPGTRLTVT.

The rearrangement joins TRBV10-3 to TRBJ1-1; D ambiguous. Deletions cut 3 bases from V and 1 base from J, with 18 bases between. Germline CDR1 and CDR2: ENHRY and SYGVKD. The CDR3 spans 17 residues. The CDR3 bases are TGTGCCATCAGTGATTCTCGGTTAGGGAATTCGAACACTGAAGCTTTCTTT. As protein: CAISDSRLGNSNTEAFF.

This clonotype has a handful of counts. The chain joins TRBV5-5 to TRBJ2-3; the D gene is possibly TRBD2 (6 bases). The germline CDR1 and CDR2 sequences are SGHKS and YYEKEE (reference sequence). The CDR3 loop spans 13 amino acids. V lost 7 bases to trimming and J lost 6 bases, with 15 bases between them. The chain's CDR3 is CASVGRGLDTQYF. CDR3 nucleotides: TGTGCCAGCGTGGGGCGGGGATTGGATACGCAGTATTTT.

The CDR3 protein is CASSTPDLYNEQFF. CDR3 DNA: TGTGCCAGCAGCACCCCAGACCTCTACAATGAGCAGTTCTTC. The V call is TRBV9, the J call TRBJ2-1; D gene uncertain. V was trimmed by 4 bases and J by 3 bases, leaving 11 bases between them. Per the germline V gene, CDR1 is SGDLS and CDR2 is YYNGEE. The CDR3 covers 14 residues.

V and J are TRBV25-1 and TRBJ2-6; 8 nucleotides align to TRBD2. The V gene's germline CDR1 is MGHDK and CDR2 SYGVNS. The CDR3 totals 17 residues. Losses at the gene ends were 6 bases for V and 1 base for J; bases not matched to a gene: 8. In DNA, the CDR3 is TGTGCCAGCAGCGACTTCACGGGGGGGTCTGGGGCCAACGTCCTGACTTTC. It is translated as CASSDFTGGSGANVLTF. The variable domain in full, completed from reference TRBV25-1 and TRBJ2-6, reads EADIYQTPRYLVIGTGKKITLECSQTMGHDKMYWYQQDPGMELHLIHYSYGVNSTEKGDLSSESTVSRIRTEHFPLTLESARPSHTSQYLCASSDFTGGSGANVLTFGAGSRLTVL.

This clonotype is medium-sized (0.01 to 0.1%) by share. V gene TRBV5-5 combines with J gene TRBJ1-5, with D unclear. Deletions cut 4 bases from V and 6 bases from J, with 11 bases between. Germline V gene lookup returns CDR1 SGHKS and CDR2 YYEKEE (reference sequence). This CDR3 is 13 amino acids long. The CDR3 protein is CASSPRAGQPQHF. The CDR3 DNA reads as TGTGCCAGCAGCCCCCGGGCAGGTCAGCCCCAGCATTTT.

The table lists this clonotype with a few counts. This CDR3 is CSARERGLYTGELFF. CDR3 in DNA: TGCAGTGCTAGAGAACGGGGACTGTACACCGGGGAGCTGTTTTTT. This chain links TRBV20-1 with TRBJ2-2; D is possibly TRBD2 (6 bases). The CDR3 loop spans 15 amino acids. Trimming cost V 0 bases and J 3 bases, with 11 bases left between them. Germline-derived CDR1 and CDR2 are DFQATT and SNEGSKA (reference sequence).

This clonotype has a handful of counts. The chain links TRBV20-1 to TRBJ2-1, with D tentatively TRBD2 (6 bases). CDR1 and CDR2 from the germline V gene are DFQATT and SNEGSKA (reference sequence). Deletions cut 4 bases from V and 7 bases from J, with 23 bases between. The CDR3 spans 16 residues. The CDR3 reads CSAILGLRRVQNEQFF. CDR3 in DNA: TGCAGTGCTATTCTTGGACTACGGCGGGTCCAAAATGAGCAGTTCTTC.

This rearrangement joins TRBV7-8 to TRBJ2-2; 9 positions agree with TRBD1. With 5 bases clipped from V and 8 bases from J, the junction kept 12 bases outside the gene matches. Germline V gives CDR1 SGHVS, CDR2 FQNEAQ. The CDR3 contains 16 residues. CDR3 amino acids: CASSLMTGGPKGELFF. CDR3 in DNA: TGTGCCAGCAGCCTGATGACAGGGGGTCCCAAAGGGGAGCTGTTTTTT. The full variable domain, its missing parts supplied by reference TRBV7-8 and TRBJ2-2, is GAGVSQSPRYKVAKRGQDVALRCDPISGHVSLFWYQQALGQGPEFLTYFQNEAQLDKSGLPSDRFFAERPEGSVSTLKIQRTQQEDSAVYLCASSLMTGGPKGELFFGEGSRLTVL.

In this sample, this clonotype turned up a few times. The CDR3, as DNA: TGTGCCAGCAGTGAGGGCAGGGGGCGAAAGACCCAGTACTTC. It is translated as CASSEGRGRKTQYF. The rearrangement uses TRBV2 and TRBJ2-5; TRBD1 matches at 8 bases. Germline V lookup: CDR1 SNHLY, CDR2 FYNNEI. The junction had 6 bases not matched to a gene; V was cut back by 3 bases and J by 6 bases. The CDR3 sequence is 14 residues long.

This rearrangement joins TRBV7-9 to TRBJ2-1; D assignment may be TRBD1 or TRBD2 (5 bases each). The V gene's germline CDR1 is SEHNR and CDR2 FQNEAQ (reference sequence). The CDR3 runs to 15 residues. V lost 2 bases, J lost 2 bases, and 10 bases lay in between. The CDR3 sequence is CASSLNLGAYNEQFF. CDR3 bases: TGTGCCAGCAGCTTAAATTTGGGGGCCTACAATGAGCAGTTCTTC.

This clonotype turned up a few times. The J gene is TRBJ2-5, the V gene TRBV20-1, with 8 bases fitting TRBD2. Looked up from germline, CDR1 is DFQATT and CDR2 is SNEGSKA (reference sequence). Trimming removed 3 bases from V and 5 bases from J; junction bases left unmatched: 11. CDR3 length equals 15 residues. The CDR3 DNA reads as TGCAGTGCTAGGCCTAACGCGGGGGGTCGGGAGACCCAGTACTTC. Translating it yields CSARPNAGGRETQYF.

In this sample, this clonotype turned up a few times. This chain joins TRBV7-3 and TRBJ2-5; TRBD1 matches 7 bases. Per germline, CDR1 SGHTA and CDR2 FQGTGA. CDR3 length equals 14 residues. J gave up 2 bases and V 4 bases, and 4 bases lay outside the gene matches. The DNA for the CDR3 is TGTGCCAGCAGCTCCATGGACAGGCAAGAGACCCAGTACTTC. Amino acid sequence: CASSSMDRQETQYF.

The V gene is TRBV11-2, the J gene TRBJ2-1; D is undetermined. Per germline, CDR1 SGHAT and CDR2 FQNNGV. V lost 4 bases and J 6 bases, leaving 7 bases between the germline ends. CDR3 length equals 12 residues. CDR3 residues: CASSWVRNEQFF. The CDR3 region has the DNA TGTGCCAGCAGCTGGGTGCGCAATGAGCAGTTCTTC. The whole variable domain, remainder taken from reference TRBV11-2 and TRBJ2-1, is EAGVAQSPRYKIIEKRQSVAFWCNPISGHATLYWYQQILGQGPKLLIQFQNNGVVDDSQLPKDRFSAERLKGVDSTLKIQPAKLEDSAVYLCASSWVRNEQFFGPGTRLTVL.

The rearrangement links TRBV29-1 to TRBJ2-3; D perhaps matches TRBD2 (5 bases). Deletions cut 6 bases from V and 1 base from J, with 14 bases between. Per germline, CDR1 SQVTM and CDR2 ANQGSEA. The CDR3 extends over 14 amino acids. CDR3 bases: TGCAGCGTAGGCTACAGCGGTGGCACAGATACGCAGTATTTT. Protein sequence: CSVGYSGGTDTQYF.

Only a few counts were recorded for this clonotype. CDR3 sequence reads: CSGFSTDTQYF. The CDR3 coding sequence is TGCAGCGGATTTAGCACAGATACGCAGTATTTT. The V call is TRBV29-1, the J call TRBJ2-3; D is ambiguous. The germline V and J ends were trimmed by 7 bases and 0 bases, with 5 bases remaining between them. This CDR3 has 11 residues. Germline-derived CDR1 and CDR2 are SQVTM and ANQGSEA.

The rearrangement links TRBV7-9 to TRBJ1-1, with D possibly matching TRBD1 (6 bases). The V gene's germline CDR1 is SEHNR and CDR2 FQNEAQ (reference sequence). The CDR3 spans 15 residues. V was shortened by 8 bases and J by 4 bases, with 20 bases between the two germline ends. The CDR3 bases are TGTGCCAGCGCCAAGCTAACAGGGTTGCCCACTGAAGCTTTCTTT. Translation: CASAKLTGLPTEAFF.

The CDR3 loop is CASSYSGGPHYTDTQYF. In DNA, the CDR3 is TGTGCCAGCAGTTACAGCGGGGGACCCCACTACACAGATACGCAGTATTTT. This chain links TRBV6-5 with TRBJ2-3; 8 nucleotides line up with TRBD2. There are 17 residues in the CDR3. The trim removed 2 bases at V and 2 bases at J, leaving 9 bases unmatched. Germline loops: CDR1 MNHEY, CDR2 SVGAGI.

The table lists this clonotype with a few counts. This chain joins TRBV29-1 and TRBJ1-2; D is unresolved. Germline CDR1 reads SQVTM; CDR2 reads ANQGSEA. Trimming took 7 bases from V and 6 from J, leaving 15 bases between them. This CDR3 spans 12 amino acids. This CDR3 is CSAPARADGYTF. The CDR3 nucleotides read TGCAGCGCGCCCGCCCGGGCTGATGGCTACACCTTC. Full variable domain (remainder filled in from reference TRBV29-1 and TRBJ1-2): SAVISQKPSRDICQRGTSLTIQCQVDSQVTMMFWYRQQPGQSLTLIATANQGSEATYESGFVIDKFPISRPNLTFSTLTVSNMSPEDSSIYLCSAPARADGYTFGSGTRLTVV.

The V gene is TRBV28, the J gene TRBJ2-5, with 8 bases identical to TRBD2. CDR1 and CDR2 from the germline V gene are MDHEN and SYDVKM. The V and J ends lost 6 bases and 5 bases, in that order; junction bases with no gene match: 14. The CDR3 runs 16 residues. The DNA of the CDR3 is TGTGCCAGCAGCATCCTGGGCGCGGGAGGAGGGGAGACCCAGTACTTC. Protein product: CASSILGAGGGETQYF.